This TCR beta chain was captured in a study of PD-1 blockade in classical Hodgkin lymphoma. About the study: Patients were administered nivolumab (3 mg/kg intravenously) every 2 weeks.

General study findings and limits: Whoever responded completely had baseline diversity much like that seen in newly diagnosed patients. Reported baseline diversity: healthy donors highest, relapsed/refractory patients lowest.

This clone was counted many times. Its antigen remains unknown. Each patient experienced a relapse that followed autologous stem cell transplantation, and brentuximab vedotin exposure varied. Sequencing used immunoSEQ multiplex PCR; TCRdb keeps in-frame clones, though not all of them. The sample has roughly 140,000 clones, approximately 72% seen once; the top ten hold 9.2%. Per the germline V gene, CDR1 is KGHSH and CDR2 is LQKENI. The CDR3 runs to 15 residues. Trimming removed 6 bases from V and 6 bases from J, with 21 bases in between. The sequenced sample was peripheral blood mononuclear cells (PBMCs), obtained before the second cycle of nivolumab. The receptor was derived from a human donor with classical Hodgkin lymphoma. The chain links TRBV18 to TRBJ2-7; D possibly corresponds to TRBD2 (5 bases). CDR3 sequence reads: CASSPPLAGTSEQYF. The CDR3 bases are TGTGCCAGCTCCCCCCCTTTGGCGGGCACCTCCGAGCAGTACTTC. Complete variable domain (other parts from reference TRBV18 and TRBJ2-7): NAGVMQNPRHLVRRRGQEARLRCSPMKGHSHVYWYRQLPEEGLKFMVYLQKENIIDESGMPKERFSAEFPKEGPSILRIQQVVRGDSAAYFCASSPPLAGTSEQYFGPGTRLTVT.